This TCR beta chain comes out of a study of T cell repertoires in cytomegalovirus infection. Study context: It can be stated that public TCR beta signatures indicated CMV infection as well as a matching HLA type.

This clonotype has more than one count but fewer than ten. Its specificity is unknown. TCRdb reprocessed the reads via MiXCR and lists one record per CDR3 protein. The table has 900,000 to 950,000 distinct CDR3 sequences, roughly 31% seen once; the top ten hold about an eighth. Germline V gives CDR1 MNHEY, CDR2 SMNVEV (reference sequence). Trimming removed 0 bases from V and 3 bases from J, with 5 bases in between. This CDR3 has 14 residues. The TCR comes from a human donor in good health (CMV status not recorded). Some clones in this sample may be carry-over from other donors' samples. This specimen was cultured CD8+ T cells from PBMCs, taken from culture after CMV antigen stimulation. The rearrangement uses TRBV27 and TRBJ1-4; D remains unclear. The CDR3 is CASSLSIPNEKLFF. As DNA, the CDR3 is TGTGCCAGCAGTTTATCGATCCCTAATGAAAAACTGTTTTTT.